A selection of T cell receptor beta chains follows, all from one sample in a study of T-cell reconstitution after alpha-beta-depleted transplantation in children. TCRdb reprocessed the PCR reads with MiXCR, giving one entry per CDR3 protein. The table lists roughly 500,000 distinct CDR3 sequences, approximately 32% of them singletons. The specimen was PBMCs from the stem cell graft donor, collected from the stem cell graft. The receptors derive from a human donor who donated a stem cell graft to a child with aplastic anemia. CDR3s include the opening cysteine and the closing phenylalanine or tryptophan. Fields, in order: D gene, V gene, clone size, J gene, CDR3 protein, CDR3 DNA. A D gene is named only where the DNA matches it firmly. Clone size, where shown, is once, few, many, or a class for clones that have expanded.

>NA|TRBV6-2/TRBV6-3|NA|TRBJ2-3
CASSPALDILLSTDTQYF
TGTGCCAGCAGCCCTGCCCTCGACATCCTCCTATCCACAGATACGCAGTATTTT
>TRBD1|TRBV30|NA|TRBJ2-3
CAWTPGRQGDTQYF
TGTGCCTGGACCCCGGGGAGACAGGGAGATACGCAGTATTTT
>NA|TRBV20-1|few|TRBJ2-3
CSVYRRGRTDTQYF
TGCAGTGTATATCGGCGGGGGCGCACAGATACGCAGTATTTT
>NA|TRBV12-3/TRBV12-4|many|TRBJ2-2
CASSFGAGGELFF
TGTGCCAGCAGTTTTGGGGCCGGCGGGGAGCTGTTTTTT
>NA|TRBV12-3/TRBV12-4|few|TRBJ1-6
CASRPDRNYNSPLHF
TGTGCCAGCAGACCAGACAGAAACTATAATTCACCCCTCCACTTT
>NA|TRBV6-5|NA|TRBJ1-2
CASSYSGLRGSGYTF
TGTGCCAGCAGTTACTCTGGGTTGAGGGGTTCTGGCTACACCTTC
>NA|TRBV6-4|few|TRBJ1-6
CARLREGLPETYNSPLHF
TGTGCCAGACTCCGGGAGGGGCTCCCTGAAACCTATAATTCACCCCTCCACTTT
>NA|TRBV20-1|NA|TRBJ2-1
CSAPGTGTSYNEQFF
TGCAGTGCCCCAGGAACAGGGACTTCCTACAATGAGCAGTTCTTC
>NA|TRBV12-3/TRBV12-4|NA|TRBJ1-2
CASCSGEGDGYTF
TGTGCCAGCTGCTCAGGAGAGGGGGACGGCTACACCTTC
>NA|TRBV28|NA|TRBJ1-1
CASRVLSSEAFF
TGTGCCAGCCGGGTCTTAAGCTCTGAAGCTTTCTTT
>NA|TRBV29-1|NA|TRBJ1-1
CSVAWGPNTEAFF
TGCAGCGTTGCGTGGGGACCTAACACTGAAGCTTTCTTT
>NA|TRBV12-3/TRBV12-4|NA|TRBJ1-2
CASSADLNYGYTF
TGTGCCAGCAGCGCCGACCTCAACTATGGCTACACCTTC
>TRBD1|TRBV20-1|NA|TRBJ2-3
CSAHGQGERDTQYF
TGCAGTGCCCACGGACAGGGGGAGAGAGATACGCAGTATTTT
>TRBD2|TRBV11-2|few|TRBJ2-5
CASSRRRGVPPNQETQYF
TGTGCCAGCAGTCGACGGCGGGGGGTCCCCCCGAACCAAGAGACCCAGTACTTC
>TRBD2|TRBV13|NA|TRBJ2-3
CASSLAAGDYRGTDTQYF
TGTGCCAGCAGCTTAGCAGCGGGAGATTACAGAGGCACAGATACGCAGTATTTT
>NA|TRBV12-3/TRBV12-4|NA|TRBJ2-1
CASSFYGRSYNEQFF
TGTGCCAGCAGTTTTTACGGCCGCTCCTACAATGAGCAGTTCTTC
>NA|TRBV18|NA|TRBJ2-5
CASSPKSAGVQETQYF
TGTGCCAGCTCACCAAAATCGGCAGGGGTGCAAGAGACCCAGTACTTC
>NA|TRBV7-2|NA|TRBJ2-1
CASSLGAQLDNEQFF
TGTGCCAGCAGCTTAGGGGCCCAACTAGATAATGAGCAGTTCTTC
>TRBD2|TRBV20-1|NA|TRBJ2-3
CSARGGLAGGPDTQYF
TGCAGTGCTAGGGGGGGACTAGCGGGAGGGCCGGATACGCAGTATTTT
>NA|TRBV15|NA|TRBJ2-3
CATSRYRDPNTDTQYF
TGTGCCACCAGCAGATACCGGGACCCAAACACAGATACGCAGTATTTT
>NA|TRBV7-4|NA|TRBJ1-5
CASSSRHPYPYQPQHF
TGTGCCAGCAGCTCCAGACACCCTTACCCCTATCAGCCCCAGCATTTT
>NA|TRBV21-1|NA|TRBJ1-5
CASSKAGQGKGNQPQHF
TGTGCCAGCAGCAAGGCGGGACAGGGGAAGGGCAATCAGCCCCAGCATTTT
>NA|TRBV7-9|few|TRBJ2-2
CASSSRQNTGELFF
TGTGCCAGCAGCTCCCGACAGAACACCGGGGAGCTGTTTTTT
>NA|TRBV9|NA|TRBJ2-7
CASSLGNSPYEQYF
TGTGCCAGCAGCCTCGGTAACAGCCCCTACGAGCAGTACTTC
>NA|TRBV9|once|TRBJ1-1
CASSVDRAAEAFF
TGTGCCAGCAGCGTAGACCGGGCTGCTGAAGCTTTCTTT
>TRBD2|TRBV29-1|NA|TRBJ2-1
CSVEDSGLAGRLNEQFF
TGCAGCGTTGAAGATTCCGGACTAGCGGGCAGGTTGAATGAGCAGTTCTTC
>NA|TRBV6-2/TRBV6-3|NA|TRBJ2-7
CASSQVYEQYF
TGTGCCAGCAGCCAGGTGTACGAGCAGTACTTC
>TRBD2|TRBV3-1|few|TRBJ2-3
CASSPGPRTSGSTDTQYF
TGTGCCAGCAGCCCGGGCCCCAGGACTAGCGGCAGCACAGATACGCAGTATTTT
>TRBD1|TRBV7-2|NA|TRBJ2-7
CASRRSGQGYEQYF
TGTGCCAGCAGGCGATCTGGACAGGGCTACGAGCAGTACTTC
>NA|TRBV5-1|few|TRBJ2-3
CASSLAGIDGTDTQYF
TGCGCCAGCAGCTTGGCCGGCATAGACGGGACAGATACGCAGTATTTT
>NA|TRBV12-3/TRBV12-4|NA|TRBJ2-5
CASTSRATETQYF
TGTGCCAGCACCTCGCGGGCGACGGAGACCCAGTACTTC
>NA|TRBV2|NA|TRBJ1-2
CASSEGLGARINYGYTF
TGTGCCAGCAGTGAAGGGCTTGGGGCAAGGATCAACTATGGCTACACCTTC
>NA|TRBV29-1|NA|TRBJ1-5
CSVGAAHNQPQHF
TGCAGCGTTGGGGCAGCGCACAATCAGCCCCAGCATTTT
>NA|TRBV23-1|NA|TRBJ2-5
CAPQSRRGPRSYRETQYF
TGCGCCCCCCAGAGCCGCCGGGGGCCGAGGTCCTACCGAGAGACCCAGTACTTC
>NA|TRBV7-3|NA|TRBJ2-7
CASSLYSNYEQYF
TGTGCCAGCAGCCTGTACTCCAACTACGAGCAGTACTTC
>TRBD2|TRBV7-9|once|TRBJ2-3
CASRSSGRVGSDTQYF
TGTGCCAGCAGGTCAAGCGGGAGGGTTGGCTCAGATACGCAGTATTTT